This T cell receptor beta chain was obtained from a study of cytomegalovirus exposure and HLA in healthy donors. Study-level findings and limits: Cytomegalovirus status was reportedly diagnosed by the classifier with high sensitivity and specificity. A later analysis found TCR association rates differed by HLA locus, highest for DRB1 and lowest for HLA-C. One later analysis reportedly identified an Asian-associated ancestry cluster that showed fewer N-insertions than the roughly 670-donor mean.

This CDR3 comprises 13 residues. With 3 bases removed from V and 5 bases from J, the gap between germline ends came to 11 bases. Germline CDR1 is SEHNR and CDR2 is FQNEAQ (reference sequence). Turning to this clone: Antigen specificity is unknown.

The PCR employed 60 Vbeta primers together with 13 Jbeta primers. TCRdb's copy holds only in-frame clones and misses some; the assay was immunoSEQ multiplex PCR. There are some 180,000 clones in the sample; about 83% occur only once, and approximately 1.7% lies in the top ten. The sequencing input was PBMCs. The source of this sequence is a man aged 40-49 years in good health and CMV-seropositive. The rearrangement joins TRBV7-9 to TRBJ2-7; no reliable D call. The DNA of the CDR3 is TGTGCCAGCAGCTTGGGCCTCTGGAACGAGCAGTACTTC. Translated: CASSLGLWNEQYF.